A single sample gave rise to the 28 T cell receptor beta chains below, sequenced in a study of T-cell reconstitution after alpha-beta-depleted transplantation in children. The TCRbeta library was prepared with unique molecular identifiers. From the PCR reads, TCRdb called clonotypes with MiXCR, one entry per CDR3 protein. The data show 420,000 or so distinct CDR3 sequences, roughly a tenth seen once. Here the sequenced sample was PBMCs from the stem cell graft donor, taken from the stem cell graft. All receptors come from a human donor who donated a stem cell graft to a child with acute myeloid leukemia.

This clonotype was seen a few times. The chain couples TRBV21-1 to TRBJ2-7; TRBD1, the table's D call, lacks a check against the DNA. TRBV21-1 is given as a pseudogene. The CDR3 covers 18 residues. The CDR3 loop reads CASSNHLCPKALSYEQYV. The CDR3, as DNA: TGTGCCAGCAGCAATCACCTATGCCCGAAGGCGCTTTCCTACGAGCAGTACGTC.

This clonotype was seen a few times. The DNA for the CDR3 is TGTGCCACCAGCAGACATGGACTAGCGGGGGCCGGGGCGGAGACCCAGTACTTC. Protein: CATSRHGLAGAGAETQYF. The chain has TRBV15 and TRBJ2-5; the match to TRBD2 covers 13 bases. V dropped 2 bases and J dropped 5; count of bases not matched to a gene: 11. This CDR3 has 18 residues. CDR1 is LNHNV and CDR2 is YYDKDF in the germline V gene (reference sequence).

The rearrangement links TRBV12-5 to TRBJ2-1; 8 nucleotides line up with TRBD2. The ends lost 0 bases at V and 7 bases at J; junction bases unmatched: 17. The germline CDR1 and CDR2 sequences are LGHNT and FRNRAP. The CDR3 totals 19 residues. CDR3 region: CASGLVPSGRAFEENEQFF. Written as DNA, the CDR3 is TGTGCTAGTGGTTTGGTACCTAGCGGGCGAGCGTTTGAGGAGAATGAGCAGTTCTTC. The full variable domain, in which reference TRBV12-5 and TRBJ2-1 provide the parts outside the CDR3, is DARVTQTPRHKVTEMGQEVTMRCQPILGHNTVFWYRQTMMQGLELLAYFRNRAPLDDSGMPKDRFSAEMPDATLATLKIQPSEPRDSAVYFCASGLVPSGRAFEENEQFFGPGTRLTVL.

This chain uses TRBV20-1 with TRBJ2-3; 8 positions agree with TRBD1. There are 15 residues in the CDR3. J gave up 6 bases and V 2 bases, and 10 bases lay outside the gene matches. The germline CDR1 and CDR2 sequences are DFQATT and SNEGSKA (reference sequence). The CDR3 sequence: CSARSLDRVRDTQYF. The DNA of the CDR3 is TGCAGTGCTAGATCCTTGGACAGGGTCAGGGATACGCAGTATTTT.

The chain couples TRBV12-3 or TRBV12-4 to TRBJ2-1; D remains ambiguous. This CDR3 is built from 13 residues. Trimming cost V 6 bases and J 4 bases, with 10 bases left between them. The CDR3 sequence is CASRGDIYNEQFF. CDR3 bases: TGTGCCAGCAGGGGTGACATTTACAATGAGCAGTTCTTC.

CDR3 amino acids: CSVEEGSAKNIQYF. CDR3 coding DNA: TGCAGCGTTGAGGAGGGTTCGGCCAAAAACATTCAGTACTTC. The rearrangement uses TRBV29-1 and TRBJ2-4; D is possibly TRBD2 (6 bases). The germline V gene encodes CDR1 SQVTM and CDR2 ANQGSEA. Trimming removed 3 bases at V and 1 base at J, with 10 bases between. This CDR3 region has 14 residues.

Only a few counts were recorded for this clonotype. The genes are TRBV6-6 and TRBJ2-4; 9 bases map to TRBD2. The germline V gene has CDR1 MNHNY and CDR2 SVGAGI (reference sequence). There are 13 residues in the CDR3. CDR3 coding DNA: TGTGCAACGGCGGGGGGGCCGAAAAACATTCAGTACTTC. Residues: CATAGGPKNIQYF.

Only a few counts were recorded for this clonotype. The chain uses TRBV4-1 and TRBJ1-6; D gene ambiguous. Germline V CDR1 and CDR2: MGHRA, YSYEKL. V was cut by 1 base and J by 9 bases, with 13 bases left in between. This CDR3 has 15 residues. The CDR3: CASSQGNTLGSPLHF. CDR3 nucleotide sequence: TGCGCCAGCAGCCAAGGAAATACGCTGGGTTCACCCCTCCACTTT.

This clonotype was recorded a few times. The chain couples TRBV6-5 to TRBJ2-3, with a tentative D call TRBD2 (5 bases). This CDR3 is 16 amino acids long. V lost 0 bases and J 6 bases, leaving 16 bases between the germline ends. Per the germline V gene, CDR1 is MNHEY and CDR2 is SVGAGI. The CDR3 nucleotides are TGTGCCAGCAGTTACTCTTTGGCCCAAGGCGGGGATACGCAGTATTTT. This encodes CASSYSLAQGGDTQYF.

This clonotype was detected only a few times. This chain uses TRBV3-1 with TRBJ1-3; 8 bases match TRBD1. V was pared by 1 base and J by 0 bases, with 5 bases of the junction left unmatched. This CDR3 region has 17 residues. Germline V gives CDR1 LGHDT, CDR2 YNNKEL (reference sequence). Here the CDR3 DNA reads TGTGCCAGCAGCCAAGGGGACAGGTTACTCTCTGGAAACACCATATATTTT. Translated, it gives CASSQGDRLLSGNTIYF.

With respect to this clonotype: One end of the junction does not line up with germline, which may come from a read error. The CDR3 DNA is TGTGCCAGCAGCTTATTACTAGCGGGAGGGCCAACGTCCTACAATGAGCAGTTCTTC. Translated: CASSLLLAGGPTSYNEQFF. This chain uses TRBV27 with TRBJ2-1; 13 bases fit TRBD2. There are 19 residues in the CDR3. Per germline, CDR1 MNHEY and CDR2 SMNVEV (reference sequence).

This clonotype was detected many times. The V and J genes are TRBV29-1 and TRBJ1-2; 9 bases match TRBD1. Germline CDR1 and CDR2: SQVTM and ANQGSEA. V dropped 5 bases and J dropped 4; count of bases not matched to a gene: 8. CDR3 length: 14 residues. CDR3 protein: CSVNTGGLFYGYTF. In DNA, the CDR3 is TGCAGCGTTAACACAGGGGGCCTGTTCTATGGCTACACCTTC.

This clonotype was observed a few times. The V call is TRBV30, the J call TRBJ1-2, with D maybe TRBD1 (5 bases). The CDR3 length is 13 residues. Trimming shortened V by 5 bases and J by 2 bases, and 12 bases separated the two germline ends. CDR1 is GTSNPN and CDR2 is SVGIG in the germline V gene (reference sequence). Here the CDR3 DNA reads TGTGCCTGGGGAAAACAGGAAAACTATGGCTACACCTTC. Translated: CAWGKQENYGYTF.

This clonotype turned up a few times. The CDR3 bases are TGCAGTGCTAGCGAGGGTAGGGAGACCCAGTACTTC. As protein: CSASEGRETQYF. The chain links TRBV20-1 to TRBJ2-5; possibly TRBD2 for D (5 bases). CDR3 length: 12 amino acids. V lost 3 bases and J lost 5, with 10 bases in between. The germline gives CDR1 DFQATT, CDR2 SNEGSKA (reference sequence).

CDR3 sequence reads: CSVSTGRSTEAFF. The CDR3 DNA sequence: TGCAGCGTTAGTACTGGTCGGTCCACTGAAGCTTTCTTT. The gene calls are TRBV29-1 and TRBJ1-1; D remains unclear. Germline V gene lookup returns CDR1 SQVTM and CDR2 ANQGSEA. Trimming stripped 5 bases from V and 4 bases from J, with 14 bases between. This CDR3 comprises 13 residues.

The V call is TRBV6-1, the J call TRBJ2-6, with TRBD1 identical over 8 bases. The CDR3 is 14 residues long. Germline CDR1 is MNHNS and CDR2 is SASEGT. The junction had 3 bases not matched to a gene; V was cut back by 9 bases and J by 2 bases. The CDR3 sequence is CASDRGPGANVLTF. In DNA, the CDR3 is TGTGCCAGTGACAGGGGTCCTGGGGCCAACGTCCTGACTTTC.

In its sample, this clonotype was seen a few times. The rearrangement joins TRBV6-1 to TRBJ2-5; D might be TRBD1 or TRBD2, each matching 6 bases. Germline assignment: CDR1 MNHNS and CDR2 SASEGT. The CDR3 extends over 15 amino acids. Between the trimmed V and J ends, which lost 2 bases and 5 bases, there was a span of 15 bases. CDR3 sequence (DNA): TGTGCCAGCAGTGAACAGAGGGGGGATAGGGAGACCCAGTACTTC. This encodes CASSEQRGDRETQYF.

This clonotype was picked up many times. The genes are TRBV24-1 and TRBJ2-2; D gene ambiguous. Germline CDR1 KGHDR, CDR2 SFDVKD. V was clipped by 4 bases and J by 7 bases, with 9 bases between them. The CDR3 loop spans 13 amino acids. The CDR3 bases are TGTGCCACCAGTGAGCCGATTGGCGGGGAGCTGTTTTTT. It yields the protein CATSEPIGGELFF.

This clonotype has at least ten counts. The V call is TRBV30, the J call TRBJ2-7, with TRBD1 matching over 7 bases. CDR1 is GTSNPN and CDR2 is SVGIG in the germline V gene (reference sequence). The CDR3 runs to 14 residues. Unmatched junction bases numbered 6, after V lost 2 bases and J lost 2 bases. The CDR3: CAWSKGDRTYEQYF. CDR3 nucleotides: TGTGCCTGGAGTAAAGGGGACAGAACCTACGAGCAGTACTTC.

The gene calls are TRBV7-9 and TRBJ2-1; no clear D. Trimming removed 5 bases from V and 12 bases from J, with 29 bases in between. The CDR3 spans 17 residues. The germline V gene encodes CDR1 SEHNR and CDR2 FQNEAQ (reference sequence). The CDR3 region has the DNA TGTGCCAGCAGCGCTGATAGAATACAGTTTTCCGGCCCCGGGCAGTTCTTC. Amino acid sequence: CASSADRIQFSGPGQFF.

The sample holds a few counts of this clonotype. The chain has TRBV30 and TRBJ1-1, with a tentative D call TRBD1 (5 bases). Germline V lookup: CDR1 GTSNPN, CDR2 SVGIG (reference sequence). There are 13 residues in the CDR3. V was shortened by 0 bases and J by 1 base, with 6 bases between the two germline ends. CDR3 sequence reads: CAWSVQENTEAFF. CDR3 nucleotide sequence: TGTGCCTGGAGTGTACAGGAGAACACTGAAGCTTTCTTT.

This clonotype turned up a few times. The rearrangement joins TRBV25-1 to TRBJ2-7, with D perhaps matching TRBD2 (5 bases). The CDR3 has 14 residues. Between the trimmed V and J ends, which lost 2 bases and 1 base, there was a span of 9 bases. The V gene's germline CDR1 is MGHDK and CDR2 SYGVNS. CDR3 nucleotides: TGTGCCAGCAGTGAAGCGGGTACGTCCTACGAGCAGTACTTC. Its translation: CASSEAGTSYEQYF.

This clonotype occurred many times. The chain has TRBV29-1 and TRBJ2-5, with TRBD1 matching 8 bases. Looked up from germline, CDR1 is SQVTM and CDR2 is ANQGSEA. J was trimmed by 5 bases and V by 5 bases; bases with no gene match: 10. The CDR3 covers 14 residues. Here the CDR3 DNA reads TGCAGCGTTTACAGCGACAGGGGTTTGGAGACCCAGTACTTC. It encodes CSVYSDRGLETQYF. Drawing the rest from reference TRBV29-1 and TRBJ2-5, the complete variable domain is SAVISQKPSRDICQRGTSLTIQCQVDSQVTMMFWYRQQPGQSLTLIATANQGSEATYESGFVIDKFPISRPNLTFSTLTVSNMSPEDSSIYLCSVYSDRGLETQYFGPGTRLLVL.

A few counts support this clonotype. CDR3 region: CASSRGLAGFSSYEQYF. The CDR3 coding sequence is TGCGCCAGCAGCCGTGGACTAGCGGGTTTTAGCTCCTACGAGCAGTACTTC. The genes are TRBV5-1 and TRBJ2-7; 11 bases are a match to TRBD2. Germline CDR1 and CDR2: SGHRS and YFSETQ. Trimming at V came to 4 bases and at J to 0 bases, leaving 9 bases not matched to a gene. This CDR3 region has 17 residues.

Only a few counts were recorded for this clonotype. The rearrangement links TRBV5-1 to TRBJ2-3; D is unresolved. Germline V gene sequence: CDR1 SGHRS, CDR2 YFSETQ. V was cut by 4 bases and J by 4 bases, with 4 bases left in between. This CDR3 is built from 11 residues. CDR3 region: CASSGPDTQYF. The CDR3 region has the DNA TGCGCCAGCAGCGGCCCAGATACGCAGTATTTT.

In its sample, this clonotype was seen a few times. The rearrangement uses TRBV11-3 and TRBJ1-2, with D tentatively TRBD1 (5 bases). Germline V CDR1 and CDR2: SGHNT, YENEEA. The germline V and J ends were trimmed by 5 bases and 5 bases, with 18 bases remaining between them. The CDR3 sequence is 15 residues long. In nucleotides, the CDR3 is TGTGCCAGCAGCCAAGGGGCAGCTCAGACTTATGGCTACACCTTC. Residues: CASSQGAAQTYGYTF.

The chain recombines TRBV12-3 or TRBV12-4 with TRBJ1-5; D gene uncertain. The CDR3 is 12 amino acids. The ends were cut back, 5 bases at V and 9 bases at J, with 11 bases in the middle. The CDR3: CASSRLLGPQHF. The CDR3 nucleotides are TGTGCCAGCAGTCGACTCCTCGGGCCCCAGCATTTT.

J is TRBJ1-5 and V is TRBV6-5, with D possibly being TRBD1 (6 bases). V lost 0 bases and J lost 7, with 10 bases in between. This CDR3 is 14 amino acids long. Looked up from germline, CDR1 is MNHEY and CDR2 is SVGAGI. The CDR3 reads CASSYSAGEQPQHF. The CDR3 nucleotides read TGTGCCAGCAGTTACTCGGCAGGGGAGCAGCCCCAGCATTTT.